This T cell receptor (beta chain) originates from a study of blood T cells in healthy people across ages. Study-level background: Template switching caught about one barcoded beta molecule for each two T cells.

The germline CDR1 and CDR2 sequences are SGHRS and YFSETQ. The CDR3 sequence is 14 residues long. The V and J ends lost 5 bases and 4 bases respectively, with 14 bases between them. Combining a sample-barcoded 5' primer with a J-beta primer mix, a second PCR ran for roughly 7 to 11 cycles. TCRdb called the 5' RACE reads again in MiXCR, with one record for every CDR3 protein. The sample yields 1.5 million to 2 million distinct CDR3 sequences, over 25% seen once. Healthy Caucasian individuals from Russia aged roughly 6 to 90 served as donors. V is TRBV5-1 and J is TRBJ2-3; D is unresolved. The receptor's source is a woman in her 30s in good health. Sequencing used blood. CDR3 in DNA: TGCGCCAGCAGTATACGTTCCAACTCAGATACGCAGTATTTT. Protein product: CASSIRSNSDTQYF. Together with reference TRBV5-1 and TRBJ2-3, the CDR3 gives the full variable domain: KAGVTQTPRYLIKTRGQQVTLSCSPISGHRSVSWYQQTPGQGLQFLFEYFSETQRNKGNFPGRFSGRQFSNSRSEMNVSTLELGDSALYLCASSIRSNSDTQYFGPGTRLTVL.